This TCR beta chain was observed in a study of T cells in Graves' hyperthyroidism and ophthalmopathy. Before ophthalmopathy appeared, progressors gave blood at initial hyperthyroidism diagnosis. Study-wide findings and caveats: For ophthalmopathy, model prediction preceded onset by a median around six months.

The investigators amplified TCR beta CDR3 regions from RNA transcripts. First-round RT-PCR with HTBI primers amplified the TCR CDR3 region. TCRdb independently ran MiXCR on the multiplex PCR reads; one entry per CDR3 protein. Of 380,000 or so distinct CDR3 sequences in the sample, approximately 15% were seen once. V lost 1 base and J lost 8; bases outside the gene matches: 5. The CDR3 consists of 15 residues. Germline lookup yields CDR1 SGHTA and CDR2 FQGNSA. Of note for this clonotype: Its antigen is currently unknown.

The gene calls are TRBV7-2 and TRBJ1-4, with TRBD1 matching over 9 bases. Sequencing was performed on blood. The clonotype was recovered from a man in his thirties or forties with Graves' hyperthyroidism that later progressed to Graves' ophthalmopathy. The CDR3 DNA is TGTGCCAGCAGCTTAGGGACAGGGGTACGAGAAAAACTGTTTTTT. It codes for CASSLGTGVREKLFF.